This T cell receptor beta chain comes out of a study of shared clonotypes between healthy human individuals. Findings and limits, study-wide: Limited genetic and exposure-history diversity came from having few donors. Sequencing depth was predicted to influence how clonotypes are shared among donors.

The donors were adults (healthy and HIV-negative) with no recent acute infections or vaccinations. The CDR3 loop spans 14 amino acids. Per the germline V gene, CDR1 is SGHRS and CDR2 is YFSETQ. V shed 2 bases, J shed 8 bases, and the junction held 7 bases outside the gene matches. Sequencing on ten immunoSEQ deep assay plates was performed for unsorted PBMC DNA. This table comes from immunoSEQ multiplex PCR, and its TCRdb copy is limited to in-frame clones, with some not included. The table lists under 600,000 clones, roughly 85% of them singletons. In regard to this clone: The antigen is unknown.

The sample comprised PBMCs. The sequence derives from a middle-aged woman in good health. Some clones in this sample may be carry-over from other donors' samples. The chain uses TRBV5-1 and TRBJ1-2, with 9 nucleotides matching TRBD1. CDR3 bases: TGCGCCAGCAGCTTAGGGGACAGGGCTACCGGCTACACCTTC. Its translation is CASSLGDRATGYTF.